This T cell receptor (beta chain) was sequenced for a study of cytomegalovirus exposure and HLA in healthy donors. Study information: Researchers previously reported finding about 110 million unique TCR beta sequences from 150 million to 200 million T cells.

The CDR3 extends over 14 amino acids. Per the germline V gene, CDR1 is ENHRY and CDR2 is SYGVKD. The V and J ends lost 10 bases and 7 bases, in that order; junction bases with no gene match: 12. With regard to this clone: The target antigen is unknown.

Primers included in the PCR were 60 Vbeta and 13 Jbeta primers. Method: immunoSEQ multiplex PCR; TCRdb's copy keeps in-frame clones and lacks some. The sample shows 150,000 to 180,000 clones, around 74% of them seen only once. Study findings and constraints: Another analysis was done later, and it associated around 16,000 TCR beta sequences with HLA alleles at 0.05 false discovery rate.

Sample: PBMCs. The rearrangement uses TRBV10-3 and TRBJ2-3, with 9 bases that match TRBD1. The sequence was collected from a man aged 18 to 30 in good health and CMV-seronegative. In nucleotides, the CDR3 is TGTGCCACCGAAAGGGGACAGGGACCGAATACGCAGTATTTT. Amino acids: CATERGQGPNTQYF.